This entry lists 7 T cell receptor beta chains sequenced from one sample in a study of TIL therapy for anti-PD-1-resistant metastatic lung cancer. Sequencing used immunoSEQ v3. The method was immunoSEQ multiplex PCR; TCRdb's version includes in-frame clones alone and lacks a portion of them. The sample includes 95,000 or so clones, roughly 65% of them seen just once. The time point here: pre-treatment sample, taken before nivolumab and TIL therapy. Tumor tissue came from excised metastases, mostly pleural nodules or supraclavicular lymph nodes. The sequencing used tumor tissue, collected at baseline. These receptors were taken from a person between 25 and 80 years old with non-small cell lung cancer.

V gene TRBV5-1 combines with J gene TRBJ1-1; D possibly corresponds to TRBD1 (5 bases). Trimming stripped 0 bases from V and 7 bases from J, with 7 bases between. CDR3 size: 12 residues. Germline CDR1 SGHRS, CDR2 YFSETQ. CDR3 in amino acids: CASSLDQGEAFF. The CDR3 DNA reads as TGCGCCAGCAGCTTGGACCAGGGTGAAGCTTTCTTT.

There are a few counts of this clone. This rearrangement joins TRBV7-9 to TRBJ2-7, with 8 bases aligning to TRBD2. V lost 1 base and J lost 0; bases outside the gene matches: 8. This CDR3 comprises 17 residues. Per germline, CDR1 SEHNR and CDR2 FQNEAQ (reference sequence). The DNA for the CDR3 is TGTGCCAGCAGCTTAGAATCCGCCCTAGCGGGCTCCTACGAGCAGTACTTC. It codes for CASSLESALAGSYEQYF.

The chain carries TRBV7-8 and TRBJ2-5; TRBD2 matches 9 bases. From germline, CDR1 is SGHVS and CDR2 FQNEAQ. The junction had 8 bases not matched to a gene; V was cut back by 2 bases and J by 4 bases. CDR3 size: 16 residues. Here the CDR3 reads CASSLIQAGGAETQYF. In nucleotides, the CDR3 is TGTGCCAGCAGCTTAATCCAAGCGGGGGGCGCAGAGACCCAGTACTTC.

This chain connects TRBV10-3 to TRBJ1-1; TRBD1 matches at 7 bases. Germline assignment: CDR1 ENHRY and CDR2 SYGVKD. The CDR3 loop spans 13 amino acids. Unmatched junction bases numbered 4, after V lost 5 bases and J lost 4 bases. DNA for the CDR3: TGTGCCATCAGTTCGCAGGGGGGCACTGAAGCTTTCTTT. Residues: CAISSQGGTEAFF.

V gene TRBV5-1 combines with J gene TRBJ2-2; 12 nucleotides agree with TRBD2. The CDR3 totals 16 residues. V lost 0 bases to trimming and J lost 6 bases; unmatched junction nucleotides: 3. The germline CDR1 and CDR2 sequences are SGHRS and YFSETQ. The CDR3 bases are TGCGCCAGCAGCTTGGCCGGGACTAGCGGGCCCGGGGAGCTGTTTTTT. This translates into CASSLAGTSGPGELFF. Supplemented by reference TRBV5-1 and TRBJ2-2, the full variable domain reads KAGVTQTPRYLIKTRGQQVTLSCSPISGHRSVSWYQQTPGQGLQFLFEYFSETQRNKGNFPGRFSGRQFSNSRSEMNVSTLELGDSALYLCASSLAGTSGPGELFFGEGSRLTVL.

The gene calls are TRBV28 and TRBJ2-7, with 12 bases identical to TRBD2. V shed 6 bases and J 2 bases; nucleotides not matched to a gene: 5. Germline V lookup: CDR1 MDHEN, CDR2 SYDVKM. The CDR3 length is 15 residues. CDR3 loop: CASSRGLAGPYEQYF. CDR3 coding DNA: TGTGCCAGCAGCCGCGGACTAGCGGGGCCCTACGAGCAGTACTTC.

CDR3: CASSLSGEVQPQHF. CDR3 nucleotide sequence: TGTGCCAGCAGTTTATCGGGGGAGGTCCAGCCCCAGCATTTT. The rearrangement uses TRBV28 and TRBJ1-5; perhaps TRBD1 as D (5 bases). Deletions cut 1 base from V and 7 bases from J, with 11 bases between. The CDR3 totals 14 residues. Germline V gene sequence: CDR1 MDHEN, CDR2 SYDVKM.